This T cell receptor (beta chain) was found in a study of blood T cell repertoires in COVID-19. Turning to the study itself: T cells, B-cell-depleted T cells, or PBMCs provided the cDNA or gDNA that served as material.

CDR1 is GTSNPN and CDR2 is SVGIG in the germline V gene (reference sequence). V was clipped by 0 bases and J by 2 bases; unmatched bases: 5. The CDR3 spans 15 residues. Under the authors' procedure: Cell counts per sample came from amplifying reference gene primers. Data came from immunoSEQ multiplex PCR; TCRdb stores just in-frame clones and leaves some out. The D gene and trimming were derived from the DNA, and the V and J assignments and clone size from that table. The table lists hundreds of thousands of clones, 70% to 90% of them singletons. The chain joins TRBV30 to TRBJ2-7; 9 bases are shared with TRBD2. This clonotype was sampled from a woman aged 25 to 39 with active or convalescent COVID-19. Sequences were obtained from peripheral blood. CDR3 sequence (DNA): TGTGCCTGGAGTGTAGGGACTAGCAGCACCTACGAGCAGTACTTC. This encodes CAWSVGTSSTYEQYF.